This T cell receptor (beta chain) was found in a study of blood T cell repertoires in COVID-19. Here immunoSEQ multiplex PCR was the method, and the copy in TCRdb shows in-frame clones only, minus some. Altogether about 220,000 clones are present, 75% to 85% being singletons, with the ten largest covering roughly 13%. CDR3 length: 11 residues. Per germline, CDR1 MDHEN and CDR2 SYDVKM. V was cut by 4 bases and J by 5 bases, with 6 bases left in between. The rearrangement joins TRBV28 to TRBJ2-7, with D unclear. This TCR came from a human donor in a cohort sampled during active COVID-19. The source material was peripheral blood. CDR3 residues: CASSYNNEQYF. CDR3 bases: TGTGCCAGCAGTTACAATAACGAGCAGTACTTC.